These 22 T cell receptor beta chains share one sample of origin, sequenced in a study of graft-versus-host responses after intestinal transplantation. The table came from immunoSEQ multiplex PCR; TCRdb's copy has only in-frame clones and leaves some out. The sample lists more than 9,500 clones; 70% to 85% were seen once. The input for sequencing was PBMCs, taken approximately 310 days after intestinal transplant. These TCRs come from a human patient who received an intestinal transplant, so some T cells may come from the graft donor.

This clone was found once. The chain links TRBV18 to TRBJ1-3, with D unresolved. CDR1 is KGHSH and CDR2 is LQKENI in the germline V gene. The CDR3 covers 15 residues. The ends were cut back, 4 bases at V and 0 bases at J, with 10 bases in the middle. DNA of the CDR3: TGTGCCAGCTCACACCGGAAGTTCTCTGGAAACACCATATATTTT. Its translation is CASSHRKFSGNTIYF.

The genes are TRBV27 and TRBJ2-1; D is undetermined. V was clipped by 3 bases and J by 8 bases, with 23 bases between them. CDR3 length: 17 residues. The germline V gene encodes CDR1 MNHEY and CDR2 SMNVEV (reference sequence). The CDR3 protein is CASSLVSPREFPHEQFF. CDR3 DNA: TGTGCCAGCAGTTTGGTTTCGCCTAGAGAGTTCCCCCATGAGCAGTTCTTC.

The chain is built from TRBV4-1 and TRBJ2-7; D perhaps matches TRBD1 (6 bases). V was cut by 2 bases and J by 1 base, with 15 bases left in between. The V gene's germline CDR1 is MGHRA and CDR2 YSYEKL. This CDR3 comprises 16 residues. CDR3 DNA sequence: TGCGCCAGCAGCCAAACGTCCGGGACATCGTCCTACGAGCAGTACTTC. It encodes CASSQTSGTSSYEQYF.

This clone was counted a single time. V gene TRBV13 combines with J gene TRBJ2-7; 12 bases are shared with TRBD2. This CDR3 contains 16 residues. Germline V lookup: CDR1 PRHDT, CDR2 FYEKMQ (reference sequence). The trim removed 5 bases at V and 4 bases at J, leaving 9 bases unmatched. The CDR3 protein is CASSAILAGGLYEQYF. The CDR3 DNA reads TGTGCCAGCAGCGCAATACTAGCGGGAGGTCTTTACGAGCAGTACTTC.

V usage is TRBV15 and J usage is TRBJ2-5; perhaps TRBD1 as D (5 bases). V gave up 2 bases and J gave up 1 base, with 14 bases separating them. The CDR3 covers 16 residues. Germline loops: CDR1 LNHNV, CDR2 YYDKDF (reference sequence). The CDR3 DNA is TGTGCCACCAGCAGATCCCCAGACAGCGCCCAAGAGACCCAGTACTTC. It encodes CATSRSPDSAQETQYF.

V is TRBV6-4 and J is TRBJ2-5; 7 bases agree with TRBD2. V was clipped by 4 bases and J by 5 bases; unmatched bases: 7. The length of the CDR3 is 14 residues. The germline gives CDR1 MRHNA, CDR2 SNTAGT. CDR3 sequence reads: CASSARAGEETQYF. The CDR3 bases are TGTGCCAGCAGTGCTCGCGCGGGGGAGGAGACCCAGTACTTC.

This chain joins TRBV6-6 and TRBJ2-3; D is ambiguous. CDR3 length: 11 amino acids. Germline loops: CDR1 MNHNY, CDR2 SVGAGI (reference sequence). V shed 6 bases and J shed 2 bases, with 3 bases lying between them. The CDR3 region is CASRITDTQYF. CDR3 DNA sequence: TGTGCCAGCAGAATCACAGATACGCAGTATTTT.

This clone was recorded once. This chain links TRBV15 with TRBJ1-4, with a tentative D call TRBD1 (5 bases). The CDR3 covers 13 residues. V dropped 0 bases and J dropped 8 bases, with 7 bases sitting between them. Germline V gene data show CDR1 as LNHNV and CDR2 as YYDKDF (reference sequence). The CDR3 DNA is TGTGCCACCAGCAGAGATGGGGGGGAAAAACTGTTTTTT. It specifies CATSRDGGEKLFF.

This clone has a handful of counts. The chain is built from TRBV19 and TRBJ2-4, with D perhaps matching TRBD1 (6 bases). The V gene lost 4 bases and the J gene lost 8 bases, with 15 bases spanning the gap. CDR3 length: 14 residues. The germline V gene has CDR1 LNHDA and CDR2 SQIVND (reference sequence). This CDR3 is CASSTEPTGDIQYF. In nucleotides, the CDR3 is TGTGCCAGTAGTACCGAACCGACAGGAGACATTCAGTACTTC.

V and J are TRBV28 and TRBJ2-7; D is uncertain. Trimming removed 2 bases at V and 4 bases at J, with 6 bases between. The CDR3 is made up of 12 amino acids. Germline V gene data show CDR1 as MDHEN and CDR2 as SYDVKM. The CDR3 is CASSLAGYEQYF. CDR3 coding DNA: TGTGCCAGCAGTTTAGCCGGATACGAGCAGTACTTC.

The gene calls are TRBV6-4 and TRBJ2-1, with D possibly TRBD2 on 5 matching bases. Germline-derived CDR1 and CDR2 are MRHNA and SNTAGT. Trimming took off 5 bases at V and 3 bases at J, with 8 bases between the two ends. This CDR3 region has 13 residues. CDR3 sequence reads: CASSLTSYNEQFF. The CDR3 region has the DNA TGTGCCAGCAGTCTAACTAGCTACAATGAGCAGTTCTTC.

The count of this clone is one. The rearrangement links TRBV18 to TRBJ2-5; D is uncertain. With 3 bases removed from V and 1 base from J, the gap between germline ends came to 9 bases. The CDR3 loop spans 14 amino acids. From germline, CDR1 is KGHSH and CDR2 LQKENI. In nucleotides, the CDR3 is TGTGCCAGCTCACCCTTTGGGTCCCAAGAGACCCAGTACTTC. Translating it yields CASSPFGSQETQYF.

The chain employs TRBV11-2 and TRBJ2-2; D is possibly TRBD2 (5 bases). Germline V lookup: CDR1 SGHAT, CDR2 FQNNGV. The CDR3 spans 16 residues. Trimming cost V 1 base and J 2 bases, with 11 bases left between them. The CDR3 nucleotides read TGTGCCAGCAGCTTAGGAGTGGGAGTCAACACCGGGGAGCTGTTTTTT. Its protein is CASSLGVGVNTGELFF.

The CDR3 sequence is CSAGQDYEQYF. The CDR3, as DNA: TGCAGTGCTGGACAGGATTACGAGCAGTACTTC. The chain couples TRBV20-1 to TRBJ2-7; 7 positions agree with TRBD1. The CDR3 sequence is 11 residues long. J lost 4 bases, V lost 5 bases, and 2 bases had no gene match. The V gene's germline CDR1 is DFQATT and CDR2 SNEGSKA (reference sequence).

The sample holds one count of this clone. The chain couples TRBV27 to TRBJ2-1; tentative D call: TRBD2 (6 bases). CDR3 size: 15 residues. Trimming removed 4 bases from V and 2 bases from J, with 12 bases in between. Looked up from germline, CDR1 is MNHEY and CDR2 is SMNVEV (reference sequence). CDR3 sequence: CASSSLGLTYNEQFF. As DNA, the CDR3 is TGTGCCAGCAGTTCCCTGGGACTTACCTACAATGAGCAGTTCTTC.

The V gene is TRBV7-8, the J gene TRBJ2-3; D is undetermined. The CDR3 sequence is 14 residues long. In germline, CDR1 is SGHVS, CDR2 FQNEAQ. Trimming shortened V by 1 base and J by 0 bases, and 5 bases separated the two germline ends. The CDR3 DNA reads TGTGCCAGCAGCTTAGGGTATAGCACAGATACGCAGTATTTT. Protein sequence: CASSLGYSTDTQYF.

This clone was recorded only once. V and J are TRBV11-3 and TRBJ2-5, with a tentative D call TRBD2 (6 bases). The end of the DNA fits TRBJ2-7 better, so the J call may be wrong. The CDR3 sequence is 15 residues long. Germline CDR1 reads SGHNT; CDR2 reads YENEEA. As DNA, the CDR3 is TGTGCCAGCAGCTTAGATGGTGGGACTGCGAGCGAGCAGTACTTC. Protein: CASSLDGGTASEQYF.

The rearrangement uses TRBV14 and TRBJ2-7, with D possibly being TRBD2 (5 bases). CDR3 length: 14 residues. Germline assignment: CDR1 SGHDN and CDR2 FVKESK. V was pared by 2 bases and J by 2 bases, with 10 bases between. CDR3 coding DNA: TGTGCCAGCAGCCAATACGCGGGTCCCTACGAGCAGTACTTC. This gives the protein CASSQYAGPYEQYF.

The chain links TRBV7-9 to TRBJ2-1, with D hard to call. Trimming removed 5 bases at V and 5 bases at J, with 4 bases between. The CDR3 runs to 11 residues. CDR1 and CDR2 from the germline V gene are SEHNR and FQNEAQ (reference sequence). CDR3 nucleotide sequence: TGTGCCAGCAGCAGCGACAATGAGCAGTTCTTC. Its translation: CASSSDNEQFF.

The CDR3 DNA reads TGTGCCACCAGCAGAGTTATAAGTCGGAGGGACACTGAAGCTTTCTTT. The encoded protein is CATSRVISRRDTEAFF. The V gene is TRBV15, the J gene TRBJ1-1; D gene unclear. The germline V gene encodes CDR1 LNHNV and CDR2 YYDKDF (reference sequence). Trimming removed 1 base from V and 3 bases from J, with 15 bases in between. CDR3 size: 16 residues.

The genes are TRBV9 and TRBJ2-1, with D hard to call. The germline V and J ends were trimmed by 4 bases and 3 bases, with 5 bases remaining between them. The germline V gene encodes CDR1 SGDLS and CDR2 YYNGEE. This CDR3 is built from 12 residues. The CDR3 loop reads CASSPGYNEQFF. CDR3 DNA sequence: TGTGCCAGCAGCCCGGGCTACAATGAGCAGTTCTTC.

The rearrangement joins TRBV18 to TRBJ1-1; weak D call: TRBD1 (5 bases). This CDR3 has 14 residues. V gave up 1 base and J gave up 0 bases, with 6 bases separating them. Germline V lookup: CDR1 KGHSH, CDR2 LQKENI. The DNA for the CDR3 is TGTGCCAGCTCACCACAGGGGATGAACACTGAAGCTTTCTTT. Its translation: CASSPQGMNTEAFF.